This T cell receptor (beta chain) derives from a study of CD8 T cells in Susac syndrome. In contrast to the negatively isolated CD8+ and CD4+ T cells, TEMRA cells were FACS-enriched. The germline gives CDR1 MDHEN, CDR2 SYDVKM. The length of the CDR3 is 14 residues. V dropped 8 bases and J dropped 0 bases, with 11 bases sitting between them. cDNA came from about 0.5 to 1 ug RNA primed by random hexamers. The CDR3 of TCR beta was amplified by immunoSEQ multiplex PCR across 54 Vbeta and 13 Jbeta. One entry per CDR3 protein results from TCRdb running MiXCR on the immunoSEQ multiplex PCR reads. Among about 300,000 distinct CDR3 sequences listed, approximately 90% were seen once.

The chain employs TRBV28 and TRBJ2-1; D gene ambiguous. The origin of this receptor is a human donor with multiple sclerosis. Input material: CD8+ T cells from PBMCs. The CDR3 bases are TGTGCCAGCTTGAGGCAGACCTCCTACAATGAGCAGTTCTTC. Protein product: CASLRQTSYNEQFF. The variable domain in full, completed from reference TRBV28 and TRBJ2-1, reads DVKVTQSSRYLVKRTGEKVFLECVQDMDHENMFWYRQDPGLGLRLIYFSYDVKMKEKGDIPEGYSVSREKKERFSLILESASTNQTSMYLCASLRQTSYNEQFFGPGTRLTVL.